This entry is about one TCR beta chain. The sample comes from a study of blood T cell repertoires in COVID-19. Whole-study context: Samples of COVID-19 (acute and convalescent) were obtained from the United States, Italy and Spain. Sources were T cells, B-cell-depleted T cells, or PBMCs; the material itself was cDNA or gDNA.

V gave up 1 base and J gave up 5 bases, with 6 bases separating them. The CDR3 runs 13 residues. Study processing details: Amplification of reference gene primers was used by the study to estimate nucleated cell counts. This table comes from immunoSEQ multiplex PCR, and its TCRdb copy is limited to in-frame clones, with some not included. The V and J calls and clone size were taken over from that table, and D and trimming were inferred from the DNA. The sample lists approximately 92,000 clones; 65% to 85% were seen once. Sequenced sample: peripheral blood. The receptor comes from a man aged 65 to 79 with active or convalescent COVID-19. The V and J genes are TRBV12-3 or TRBV12-4 and TRBJ1-5; D remains unclear. CDR3 sequence (DNA): TGTGCCAGCAGTTTAGAGCAGGATCAGCCCCAGCATTTT. Its translation: CASSLEQDQPQHF.